This T cell receptor (beta chain) originates from a study of cytomegalovirus exposure and HLA in healthy donors. Researchers ran the PCR with 60 Vbeta and 13 Jbeta primers. This table comes from immunoSEQ multiplex PCR, and its TCRdb copy is limited to in-frame clones, with some not included. There are about 180,000 clones in the sample; around 80% occur only once, and less than 1.5% lies in the top ten. V lost 3 bases and J lost 12; bases outside the gene matches: 8. Germline V gives CDR1 SGHTA, CDR2 FQGNSA. The CDR3 is made up of 12 amino acids. This chain joins TRBV7-2 and TRBJ2-7; 7 positions agree with TRBD1. The source is a girl aged 5-17 years in good health and CMV-seropositive. Sequenced: PBMCs. The CDR3 bases are TGTGCCAGCAGCTTCACAGGGGCCTCCCCGTACTTC. Protein sequence: CASSFTGASPYF.